A single sample is the source of the 24 T cell receptor beta chains below, sequenced in a study of T cell responses to AZD1222 COVID-19 vaccine. TCRdb's copy holds only in-frame clones and misses some; the assay was immunoSEQ multiplex PCR. Of 150,000 or so clones in the sample, around 88% are singletons; the top ten hold 3% to 4%. The starting material was peripheral blood, obtained on day 0 of MenACWY control vaccination. Source of these receptors: an adult in good health.

The chain combines TRBV10-3 with TRBJ1-6; D is perhaps TRBD1 (5 bases). V was trimmed by 7 bases and J by 7 bases, leaving 20 bases between them. Germline values: CDR1 ENHRY, CDR2 SYGVKD. The CDR3 has 16 residues. The CDR3 reads CAIKSGTGTENSPLHF. The CDR3 DNA follows: TGTGCCATCAAGTCCGGTACCGGGACGGAAAATTCACCCCTCCACTTT.

The V and J genes are TRBV7-8 and TRBJ1-5; 7 positions match TRBD1. The CDR3 is 15 residues long. J lost 3 bases, V lost 2 bases, and 4 bases had no gene match. Germline CDR1 is SGHVS and CDR2 is FQNEAQ. The CDR3 loop is CASSLRGQNNQPQHF. CDR3 nucleotides: TGTGCCAGCAGCTTAAGGGGACAGAACAATCAGCCCCAGCATTTT. The whole variable domain, remainder taken from reference TRBV7-8 and TRBJ1-5, is GAGVSQSPRYKVAKRGQDVALRCDPISGHVSLFWYQQALGQGPEFLTYFQNEAQLDKSGLPSDRFFAERPEGSVSTLKIQRTQQEDSAVYLCASSLRGQNNQPQHFGDGTRLSIL.

The V gene is TRBV9, the J gene TRBJ1-5, with D tentatively TRBD1 (5 bases). From germline, CDR1 is SGDLS and CDR2 YYNGEE. This CDR3 spans 14 amino acids. V shed 0 bases and J shed 6 bases, with 10 bases lying between them. CDR3: CASSVDWGTQPQHF. The DNA for the CDR3 is TGTGCCAGCAGCGTAGATTGGGGCACTCAGCCCCAGCATTTT.

The chain links TRBV12-5 to TRBJ1-2; TRBD1 aligns across 7 bases. V shed 0 bases, J shed 0 bases, and the junction held 13 bases outside the gene matches. Per the germline V gene, CDR1 is LGHNT and CDR2 is FRNRAP. This CDR3 region has 19 residues. The CDR3 DNA reads TGTGCTAGTGGTTTGGTAGGTCGGGACAGCCCGTTAGCTAACTATGGCTACACCTTC. As protein: CASGLVGRDSPLANYGYTF.

The chain joins TRBV5-1 to TRBJ2-6; D might be TRBD1 or TRBD2, each matching 5 bases. Trimming left V 4 bases short and J 4 bases short, with 15 bases between. The CDR3 covers 16 residues. Looked up from germline, CDR1 is SGHRS and CDR2 is YFSETQ. This CDR3 is CASSATPGAGANVLTF. The CDR3 nucleotides are TGCGCCAGCAGCGCGACCCCCGGGGCCGGGGCCAACGTCCTGACTTTC. Using reference TRBV5-1 and TRBJ2-6 for the parts outside the CDR3, the full variable domain is KAGVTQTPRYLIKTRGQQVTLSCSPISGHRSVSWYQQTPGQGLQFLFEYFSETQRNKGNFPGRFSGRQFSNSRSEMNVSTLELGDSALYLCASSATPGAGANVLTFGAGSRLTVL.

Comments on this clone: A junction boundary mismatches the germline segment, possibly from a read error. The chain recombines TRBV19 with TRBJ1-1, with a tentative D call TRBD1 (5 bases). The CDR3 totals 12 residues. The germline V gene has CDR1 LNHDA and CDR2 SQIVND (reference sequence). In nucleotides, the CDR3 is TGTGCCAGTAGTATGGACTATTTTCCCAGGGTCTTT. Protein product: CASSMDYFPRVF.

CDR3 nucleotide sequence: TGTGCCAGCAGCCCGGGACAGGTCTACGAGCAGTACTTC. Encoded protein: CASSPGQVYEQYF. The rearrangement links TRBV16 to TRBJ2-7, with 8 bases matching TRBD1. The CDR3 has 13 residues. Germline CDR1 KGHSY, CDR2 FQNENV. Trimming removed 4 bases from V and 3 bases from J; junction bases left unmatched: 2. Looking up the rest from reference TRBV16 and TRBJ2-7 gives the full variable domain: GEEVAQTPKHLVRGEGQKAKLYCAPIKGHSYVFWYQQVLKNEFKFLISFQNENVFDETGMPKERFSAKCLPNSPCSLEIQATKLEDSAVYFCASSPGQVYEQYFGPGTRLTVT.

The chain has TRBV19 and TRBJ1-5; D gene uncertain. V was pared by 2 bases and J by 5 bases, with 7 bases between. Germline assignment: CDR1 LNHDA and CDR2 SQIVND (reference sequence). There are 13 residues in the CDR3. DNA for the CDR3: TGTGCCAGTAGTATAAAAACGCATCAGCCCCAGCATTTT. Protein: CASSIKTHQPQHF.

V is TRBV5-1 and J is TRBJ1-1; 7 bases align to TRBD1. The junction had 4 bases not matched to a gene; V was cut back by 3 bases and J by 5 bases. Germline V CDR1 and CDR2: SGHRS, YFSETQ. The CDR3 has 13 residues. The CDR3 is CASSWTGGTEAFF. The DNA of the CDR3 is TGCGCCAGCAGCTGGACAGGTGGGACTGAAGCTTTCTTT.

The chain is built from TRBV7-4 and TRBJ2-5, with 8 bases aligning to TRBD2. The germline CDR1 and CDR2 sequences are SGHVT and SQSDAQ. The CDR3 contains 17 residues. V dropped 1 base and J dropped 3; count of bases not matched to a gene: 10. The CDR3 region has the DNA TGTGCCAGCAGCTTAGGGGTACTAGCGGTGAGGGAAGAGACCCAGTACTTC. Its translation: CASSLGVLAVREETQYF.

The V gene is TRBV6-1, the J gene TRBJ1-6; a possible D gene is TRBD1 (5 bases). V was pared by 5 bases and J by 7 bases, with 15 bases between. Germline CDR1 and CDR2: MNHNS and SASEGT. The CDR3 loop spans 15 amino acids. The CDR3 DNA follows: TGTGCCAGCAGTTTTAGTCAGGGAAGGAATTCACCCCTCCACTTT. It codes for CASSFSQGRNSPLHF.

Here the CDR3 reads CASSPLGVAGARETQYF. CDR3 DNA: TGTGCCAGCAGCCCCCTCGGGGTAGCGGGGGCTCGAGAGACCCAGTACTTC. The V call is TRBV9, the J call TRBJ2-5; 9 bases are shared with TRBD2. This CDR3 contains 17 residues. V lost 4 bases and J lost 4; bases outside the gene matches: 14. The germline V gene has CDR1 SGDLS and CDR2 YYNGEE.

The chain recombines TRBV5-1 with TRBJ2-1; TRBD1 aligns across 9 bases. CDR3 length equals 18 residues. Germline V gene sequence: CDR1 SGHRS, CDR2 YFSETQ. Trimming removed 2 bases from V and 2 bases from J; junction bases left unmatched: 11. CDR3 nucleotide sequence: TGCGCCAGCAGCTTAATCCCAGGGGGGGACAGGGCCTACAATGAGCAGTTCTTC. This translates into CASSLIPGGDRAYNEQFF.

This chain links TRBV19 with TRBJ1-5, with a weak D call TRBD1 (6 bases). Trimming pared 7 bases from V and 0 bases from J, leaving 13 bases between. The CDR3 consists of 15 residues. Germline-derived CDR1 and CDR2 are LNHDA and SQIVND (reference sequence). The CDR3 reads CASKGQLGSNQPQHF. The CDR3 region has the DNA TGTGCCAGTAAAGGACAGCTTGGTAGCAATCAGCCCCAGCATTTT.

The J gene is TRBJ1-1, the V gene TRBV6-5; D unresolved. The CDR3 runs 13 residues. Trimming pared 5 bases from V and 4 bases from J, leaving 11 bases between. Germline CDR1 MNHEY, CDR2 SVGAGI. The CDR3 is CASSPGGGTEAFF. CDR3 sequence (DNA): TGTGCCAGCAGTCCCGGAGGCGGCACTGAAGCTTTCTTT.

The chain has TRBV9 and TRBJ2-7; D not certain. Germline values: CDR1 SGDLS, CDR2 YYNGEE. The ends were cut back, 2 bases at V and 6 bases at J, with 18 bases in the middle. The CDR3 is made up of 15 amino acids. CDR3: CASSVGPEQTSEQYF. The CDR3, as DNA: TGTGCCAGCAGCGTCGGCCCAGAACAAACCTCCGAGCAGTACTTC.

This sequence joins TRBV7-9 and TRBJ1-2; D is possibly TRBD1 (5 bases). Trimming cost V 6 bases and J 2 bases, with 16 bases left between them. In germline, CDR1 is SEHNR, CDR2 FQNEAQ (reference sequence). This CDR3 has 15 residues. For the CDR3, the DNA is TGTGCCAGCAGTTCTACCGGGGGAGGGAACTATGGCTACACCTTC. This encodes CASSSTGGGNYGYTF.

This chain links TRBV30 with TRBJ1-3, with D unclear. CDR3 size: 14 residues. The germline CDR1 and CDR2 sequences are GTSNPN and SVGIG (reference sequence). The V and J ends lost 3 bases and 4 bases respectively, with 13 bases between them. The CDR3 sequence is CAWSPGVLGNTIYF. As DNA, the CDR3 is TGTGCCTGGAGCCCAGGAGTCTTGGGAAACACCATATATTTT.

V is TRBV7-2 and J is TRBJ1-2, with a tentative D call TRBD1 (5 bases). Germline V lookup: CDR1 SGHTA, CDR2 FQGNSA. Trimming removed 5 bases from V and 7 bases from J, with 14 bases in between. This CDR3 region has 13 residues. Here the CDR3 reads CASSLGPDSGYTF. The DNA for the CDR3 is TGTGCCAGCAGCCTCGGCCCCGACAGTGGCTACACCTTC.

This chain joins TRBV7-2 and TRBJ2-7, with 7 bases that match TRBD2. Germline lookup yields CDR1 SGHTA and CDR2 FQGNSA. This CDR3 has 14 amino acids. The ends lost 5 bases at V and 1 base at J; junction bases unmatched: 5. CDR3 amino acids: CASSISGLSYEQYF. The CDR3 coding sequence is TGTGCCAGCAGCATTAGCGGGTTATCCTACGAGCAGTACTTC.

This clone was observed many times. The rearrangement uses TRBV11-2 and TRBJ1-1, with D unresolved. Germline V gives CDR1 SGHAT, CDR2 FQNNGV. This CDR3 comprises 15 residues. With 8 bases removed from V and 0 bases from J, the gap between germline ends came to 16 bases. CDR3 DNA: TGTGCCAGCGAACCGGGAGCGATGATGAACACTGAAGCTTTCTTT. Translated: CASEPGAMMNTEAFF. The full variable domain, with the rest looked up from reference TRBV11-2 and TRBJ1-1, is EAGVAQSPRYKIIEKRQSVAFWCNPISGHATLYWYQQILGQGPKLLIQFQNNGVVDDSQLPKDRFSAERLKGVDSTLKIQPAKLEDSAVYLCASEPGAMMNTEAFFGQGTRLTVV.

The rearrangement joins TRBV7-9 to TRBJ2-3; TRBD2 matches 7 bases. J was trimmed by 1 base and V by 4 bases; bases with no gene match: 8. The CDR3 is made up of 16 amino acids. Germline V lookup: CDR1 SEHNR, CDR2 FQNEAQ (reference sequence). The CDR3 nucleotides are TGTGCCAGCAGCTCCCCTGGACTAGGACGCACAGATACGCAGTATTTT. Protein: CASSSPGLGRTDTQYF.

The CDR3 loop reads CASSYDSHEKLFF. The DNA of the CDR3 is TGTGCCAGCAGTTACGACAGTCATGAAAAACTGTTTTTT. The chain joins TRBV6-5 to TRBJ1-4, with a weak D call TRBD1 (5 bases). Trimming took 2 bases from V and 6 from J, leaving 7 bases between them. The CDR3 contains 13 residues. Germline CDR1 is MNHEY and CDR2 is SVGAGI.

This chain links TRBV25-1 with TRBJ1-2; D perhaps matches TRBD1 (6 bases). Trimming took 7 bases from V and 14 from J, leaving 14 bases between them. The V gene's germline CDR1 is MGHDK and CDR2 SYGVNS. This CDR3 region has 10 residues. CDR3: CASMGAYRTF. Here the CDR3 DNA reads TGTGCCAGCATGGGGGCATATAGAACCTTC.